A selection of T cell receptor beta chains follows, all from one sample in a study of CD8 T cells in Susac syndrome. TCRdb passed the immunoSEQ multiplex PCR reads through MiXCR, listing each CDR3 protein once. The sample shows about 130,000 distinct CDR3 sequences, more than 85% of them seen only once. What was sequenced was CD8+ T cells from PBMCs. The receptors stem from a human donor with multiple sclerosis. CDR3s include the opening cysteine and the closing phenylalanine or tryptophan. The order of the fields is clone size, V gene, J gene, D gene, CDR3 protein, CDR3 DNA. A D gene is named only where the DNA matches it firmly. Clone size is shown for a subset of rows, as once, few, many or a class of expanded clone.

-,TRBV12-3/TRBV12-4,TRBJ2-5,-,CASSLTVQETQYF,TGTGCCAGCAGTCTGACAGTTCAAGAGACCCAGTACTTC
-,TRBV4-1,TRBJ1-1,-,CASSQDRVYTEAFF,TGCGCCAGCAGCCAAGACAGGGTGTACACTGAAGCTTTCTTT
once,TRBV6-1,TRBJ2-2,TRBD2,CASSGGTSANTGELFF,TGTGCCAGCAGCGGGGGGACTTCCGCGAACACCGGGGAGCTGTTTTTT
-,TRBV4-1,TRBJ2-7,TRBD1,CASTPGQGYEQYF,TGCGCCAGCACCCCCGGACAGGGATACGAGCAGTACTTC
-,TRBV3-1,TRBJ1-1,-,CASSPSRQKDTEAFF,TGTGCCAGCAGCCCTTCCCGACAGAAAGACACTGAAGCTTTCTTT
few,TRBV10-1,TRBJ2-3,TRBD1,CASSGDRETDTQYF,TGCGCCAGCAGCGGGGACAGGGAGACGGATACGCAGTATTTT
-,TRBV12-3/TRBV12-4,TRBJ1-5,-,CASTPFVNQPQHF,TGTGCCAGCACCCCCTTCGTCAATCAGCCCCAGCATTTT
-,TRBV5-1,TRBJ1-4,-,CASSWDIATNEKLFF,TGCGCCAGCAGCTGGGACATCGCAACTAATGAAAAACTGTTTTTT
-,TRBV7-8,TRBJ1-1,-,CASSLDREAFF,TGTGCCAGCAGCTTAGACAGGGAAGCTTTCTTT
-,TRBV10-3,TRBJ2-7,-,CASTGTGSYEQYF,TGTGCCAGTACCGGGACGGGGTCCTACGAGCAGTACTTC
-,TRBV19,TRBJ1-4,TRBD1,CATSEGARTATNEKLFF,TGTGCCACCTCCGAGGGGGCCCGTACCGCAACTAATGAAAAACTGTTTTTT
-,TRBV7-2,TRBJ2-5,-,CASSPRASRGAIPETQYF,TGTGCCAGCAGCCCAAGGGCTAGCCGGGGGGCGATTCCGGAGACCCAGTACTTC
once,TRBV20-1,TRBJ2-3,-,CSALDSMSDTQYF,TGCAGTGCCCTGGACTCGATGTCGGATACGCAGTATTTT
-,TRBV27,TRBJ2-1,TRBD1,CASSPTGTGTYNEQFF,TGTGCCAGCAGCCCCACCGGGACAGGGACCTACAATGAGCAGTTCTTC
-,TRBV5-1,TRBJ2-7,-,CASSLGTIFYEQYF,TGCGCCAGCAGCTTGGGCACCATATTCTACGAGCAGTACTTC
-,TRBV4-1,TRBJ2-7,TRBD2,CASSTTSGGTYEQYF,TGCGCCAGCAGCACTACTAGCGGGGGAACCTACGAGCAGTACTTC
-,TRBV5-1,TRBJ2-5,-,CAAGEETQYF,TGCGCTGCTGGGGAAGAGACCCAGTACTTC
many,TRBV27,TRBJ2-3,-,CASSLGGDTQYF,TGTGCCAGCAGTTTAGGTGGAGATACGCAGTATTTT
-,TRBV7-8,TRBJ2-2,TRBD1,CASSEGQGFTGELFF,TGTGCCAGCAGCGAGGGACAGGGGTTCACCGGGGAGCTGTTTTTT
-,TRBV12-3/TRBV12-4,TRBJ2-1,-,CASSPGSFSYNEQFF,TGTGCCAGCAGTCCGGGATCCTTCTCCTACAATGAGCAGTTCTTC
-,TRBV30,TRBJ1-3,-,CAWTGETGNTIYF,TGTGCCTGGACAGGGGAAACTGGAAACACCATATATTTT
-,TRBV4-1,TRBJ2-3,-,CASSPGTSTDTQYF,TGCGCCAGCAGTCCCGGGACTAGCACAGATACGCAGTATTTT
few,TRBV12-3/TRBV12-4,TRBJ2-2,-,CASSLYTTGELFF,TGTGCCAGCAGTTTGTACACCACCGGGGAGCTGTTTTTT
few,TRBV5-1,TRBJ2-3,-,CASRQPGPGGDTQYF,TGCGCCAGCAGACAACCGGGACCAGGGGGGGATACGCAGTATTTT
-,TRBV27,TRBJ1-5,-,CASSSNGFNQPQHF,TGTGCCAGCAGTTCGAACGGATTCAATCAGCCCCAGCATTTT
once,TRBV7-3,TRBJ1-1,-,CASSLLQGMNTEAFF,TGTGCCAGCAGCTTACTGCAGGGAATGAACACTGAAGCTTTCTTT
-,TRBV2,TRBJ2-3,TRBD2,CASRTSGDFTDTQYF,TGTGCCAGCAGGACTAGCGGGGACTTCACAGATACGCAGTATTTT
-,TRBV28,TRBJ2-4,-,CASKKHNLAKNIQYF,TGTGCCAGCAAGAAACACAATCTAGCCAAAAACATTCAGTACTTC
-,TRBV5-4,TRBJ2-6,-,CASSPGGTGANVLTF,TGTGCCAGCAGCCCCGGGGGGACAGGGGCCAACGTCCTGACTTTC
-,TRBV20-1,TRBJ1-2,TRBD1,CSATAYRGVTTLSGYTF,TGCAGTGCTACCGCCTACAGGGGCGTCACAACCCTCAGCGGCTACACCTTC
-,TRBV30,TRBJ1-3,-,CAWTYTGQPENTIYF,TGTGCCTGGACTTACACGGGGCAACCTGAAAACACCATATATTTT
-,TRBV5-8,TRBJ2-7,-,CASSYEQYF,TGTGCCAGCAGCTACGAGCAGTACTTC